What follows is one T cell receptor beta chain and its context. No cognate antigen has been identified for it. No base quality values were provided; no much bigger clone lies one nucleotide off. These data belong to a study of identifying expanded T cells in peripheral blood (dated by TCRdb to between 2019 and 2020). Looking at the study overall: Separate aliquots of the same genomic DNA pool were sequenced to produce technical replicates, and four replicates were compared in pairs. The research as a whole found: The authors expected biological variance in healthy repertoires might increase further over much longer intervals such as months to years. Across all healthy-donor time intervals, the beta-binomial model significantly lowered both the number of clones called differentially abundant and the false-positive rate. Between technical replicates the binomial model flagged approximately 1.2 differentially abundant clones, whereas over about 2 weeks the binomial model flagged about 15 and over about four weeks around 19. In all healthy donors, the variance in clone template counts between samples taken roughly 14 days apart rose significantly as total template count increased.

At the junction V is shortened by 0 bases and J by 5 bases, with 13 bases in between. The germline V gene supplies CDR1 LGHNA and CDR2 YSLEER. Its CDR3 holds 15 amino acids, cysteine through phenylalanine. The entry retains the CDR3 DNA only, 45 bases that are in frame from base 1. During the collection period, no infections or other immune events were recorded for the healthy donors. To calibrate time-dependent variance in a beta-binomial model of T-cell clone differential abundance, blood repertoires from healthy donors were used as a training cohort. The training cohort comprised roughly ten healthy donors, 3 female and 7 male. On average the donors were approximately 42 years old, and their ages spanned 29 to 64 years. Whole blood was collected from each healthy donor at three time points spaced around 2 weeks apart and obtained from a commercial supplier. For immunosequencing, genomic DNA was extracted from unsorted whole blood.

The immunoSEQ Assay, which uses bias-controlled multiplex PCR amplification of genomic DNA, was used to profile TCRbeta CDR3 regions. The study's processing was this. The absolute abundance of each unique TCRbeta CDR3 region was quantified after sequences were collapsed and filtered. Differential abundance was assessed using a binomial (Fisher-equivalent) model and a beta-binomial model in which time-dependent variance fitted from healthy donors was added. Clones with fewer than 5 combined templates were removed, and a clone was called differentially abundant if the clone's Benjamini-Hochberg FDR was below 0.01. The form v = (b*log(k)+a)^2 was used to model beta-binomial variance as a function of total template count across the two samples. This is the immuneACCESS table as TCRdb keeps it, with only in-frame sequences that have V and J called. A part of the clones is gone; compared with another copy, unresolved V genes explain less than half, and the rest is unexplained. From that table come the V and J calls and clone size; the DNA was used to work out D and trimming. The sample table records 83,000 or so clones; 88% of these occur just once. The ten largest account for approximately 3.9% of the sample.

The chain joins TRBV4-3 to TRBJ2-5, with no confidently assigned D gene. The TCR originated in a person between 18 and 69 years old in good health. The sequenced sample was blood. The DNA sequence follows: TGCGCCAGCAGCCAAGATAAGGCAGGCCGGGAGACCCAGTACTTC. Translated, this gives CASSQDKAGRETQYF.